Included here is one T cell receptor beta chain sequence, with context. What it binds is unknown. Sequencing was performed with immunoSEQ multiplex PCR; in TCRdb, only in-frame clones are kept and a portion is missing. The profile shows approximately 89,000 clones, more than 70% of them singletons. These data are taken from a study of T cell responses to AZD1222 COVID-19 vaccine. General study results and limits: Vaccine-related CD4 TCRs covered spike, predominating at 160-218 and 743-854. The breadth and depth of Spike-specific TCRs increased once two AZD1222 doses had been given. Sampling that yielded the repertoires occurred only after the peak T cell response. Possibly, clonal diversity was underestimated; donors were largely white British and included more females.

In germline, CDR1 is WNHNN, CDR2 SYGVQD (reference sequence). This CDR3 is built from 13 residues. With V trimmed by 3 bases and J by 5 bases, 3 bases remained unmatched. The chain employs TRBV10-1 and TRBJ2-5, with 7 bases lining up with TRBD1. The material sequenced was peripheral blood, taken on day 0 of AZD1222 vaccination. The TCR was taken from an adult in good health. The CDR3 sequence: CASSEGGRETQYF. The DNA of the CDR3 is TGCGCCAGCAGTGAAGGGGGCAGGGAGACCCAGTACTTC.